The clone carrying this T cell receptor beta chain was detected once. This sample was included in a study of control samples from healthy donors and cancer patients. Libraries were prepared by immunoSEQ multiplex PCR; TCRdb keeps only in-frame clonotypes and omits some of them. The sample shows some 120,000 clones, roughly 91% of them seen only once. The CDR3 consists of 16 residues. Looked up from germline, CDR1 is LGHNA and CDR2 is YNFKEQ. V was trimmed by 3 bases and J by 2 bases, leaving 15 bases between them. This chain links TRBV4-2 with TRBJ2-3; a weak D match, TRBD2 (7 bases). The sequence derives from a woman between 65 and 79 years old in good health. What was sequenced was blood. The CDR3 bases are TGTGCCAGCAGCCACAGAGGGGGGGGGCTCACAGATACGCAGTATTTT. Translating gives CASSHRGGGLTDTQYF.